The 9 T cell receptor beta chains listed next were all sequenced from one sample in a study of tumor-infiltrating lymphocytes in glioblastoma multiforme. TCRB libraries came from RNA via three nested multiplex PCR rounds. TCRdb independently ran MiXCR on the multiplex PCR reads; one entry per CDR3 protein. The sample lists about 15,000 distinct CDR3 sequences; approximately 71% were seen once. Sequencing was done on a sample of brain tumor tissue. These receptors all come from a male donor with glioblastoma.

In this sample, this clonotype turned up a few times. Since the CDR3 does not end with the conserved phenylalanine or tryptophan, this likely comes from a read error. This CDR3 is CATTSEAISTEAFL. CDR3 bases: TGTGCCACAACCTCCGAGGCAATAAGCACTGAAGCTTTCCTT. The rearrangement joins TRBV10-3 to TRBJ1-1; D is uncertain. The CDR3 has 14 residues. Germline lookup yields CDR1 ENHRY and CDR2 SYGVKD. Trimming shortened V by 10 bases and J by 4 bases, and 19 bases separated the two germline ends.

This rearrangement joins TRBV19 to TRBJ2-3, with D possibly TRBD1 on 5 matching bases. Looked up from germline, CDR1 is LNHDA and CDR2 is SQIVND (reference sequence). This CDR3 spans 15 amino acids. V was cut by 5 bases and J by 4 bases, with 16 bases left in between. The CDR3 here is CASSFSRDSPDTQYF. The CDR3 region has the DNA TGTGCCAGTAGTTTCTCCCGAGACAGCCCAGATACGCAGTATTTT. The full variable domain, in which reference TRBV19 and TRBJ2-3 provide the parts outside the CDR3, is DGGITQSPKYLFRKEGQNVTLSCEQNLNHDAMYWYRQDPGQGLRLIYYSQIVNDFQKGDIAEGYSVSREKKESFPLTVTSAQKNPTAFYLCASSFSRDSPDTQYFGPGTRLTVL.

The count of this clonotype is one. V usage is TRBV6-2 or TRBV6-3 and J usage is TRBJ1-5; no reliable D call. The CDR3 runs to 14 residues. The V and J ends lost 2 bases and 0 bases respectively, with 5 bases between them. CDR1 MNHEY and CDR2 SVGEGT come from the germline V gene. CDR3 sequence reads: CASSYTISNQPQHF. The CDR3 DNA reads TGTGCCAGCAGTTACACCATTAGCAATCAGCCCCAGCATTTT.

Details on this clonotype: An end of the junction differs from the germline gene, which may be a read error. The chain links TRBV11-1 to TRBJ2-3; TRBD2 matches at 12 bases. Germline V gene data show CDR1 as SGHAT and CDR2 as FQDESV (reference sequence). The CDR3 totals 16 residues. This chain's CDR3 is CPSSLGLAGSIDTKYF. CDR3 nucleotides: TGTCCCAGCAGCTTAGGACTAGCGGGGAGCATAGATACGAAGTATTTT.

Details on this clonotype: The missing conserved phenylalanine or tryptophan at the end of this CDR3 makes a read error likely. The chain employs TRBV11-1 and TRBJ2-7; D possibly corresponds to TRBD2 (5 bases). The CDR3 consists of 16 residues. Between the trimmed V and J ends, which lost 5 bases and 3 bases, there was a span of 20 bases. CDR1 is SGHAT and CDR2 is FQDESV in the germline V gene (reference sequence). CDR3 residues: CASSPSALAAHYEQYL. The CDR3 region has the DNA TGTGCCAGCAGCCCATCTGCCCTAGCAGCACACTACGAGCAGTACCTC.

In this sample, this clonotype turned up once. Germline and junction disagree at one end, which may indicate a read error. The rearrangement joins TRBV11-3 to TRBJ2-3; D ambiguous. This CDR3 has 12 residues. Per the germline V gene, CDR1 is SGHNT and CDR2 is YENEEA. CDR3 protein: CAISLAPDMQYF. The CDR3 DNA reads TGTGCCATCAGCTTAGCCCCAGATATGCAGTATTTT.

In the case of this clonotype: Without the conserved terminal phenylalanine or tryptophan, this CDR3 likely stems from a read error. This chain joins TRBV20-1 and TRBJ1-2; TRBD1 agrees at 8 bases. The CDR3 is 15 amino acids. Germline lookup yields CDR1 DFQATT and CDR2 SNEGSKA (reference sequence). The chain's CDR3 is CSTRLTGVGSYGYTL. As DNA, the CDR3 is TGCAGTACTAGATTGACAGGGGTGGGCTCTTATGGTTACACCCTC.

Regarding this clonotype: One junction end disagrees with the germline gene, perhaps due to a read error. The chain uses TRBV4-2 and TRBJ2-1; D remains unclear. The germline CDR1 and CDR2 sequences are LGHNA and YNFKEQ. This CDR3 is built from 13 residues. The CDR3 spells CASSQPPRVEQFF. The CDR3 bases are TGTGCCAGCAGCCAACCCCCTAGAGTTGAGCAATTCTTC.

This clonotype appeared a few times. Germline is not matched at one junction end, which may reflect a read error. The V call is TRBV4-1, the J call TRBJ1-1, with TRBD1 as a possible D gene (5 bases). This CDR3 has 14 residues. CDR1 MGHRA and CDR2 YSYEKL come from the germline V gene. The CDR3 DNA is TGCGCTAGCAGCCACACTCAGGGTGTCGCTGAATCTTTCTTT. Residues: CASSHTQGVAESFF.